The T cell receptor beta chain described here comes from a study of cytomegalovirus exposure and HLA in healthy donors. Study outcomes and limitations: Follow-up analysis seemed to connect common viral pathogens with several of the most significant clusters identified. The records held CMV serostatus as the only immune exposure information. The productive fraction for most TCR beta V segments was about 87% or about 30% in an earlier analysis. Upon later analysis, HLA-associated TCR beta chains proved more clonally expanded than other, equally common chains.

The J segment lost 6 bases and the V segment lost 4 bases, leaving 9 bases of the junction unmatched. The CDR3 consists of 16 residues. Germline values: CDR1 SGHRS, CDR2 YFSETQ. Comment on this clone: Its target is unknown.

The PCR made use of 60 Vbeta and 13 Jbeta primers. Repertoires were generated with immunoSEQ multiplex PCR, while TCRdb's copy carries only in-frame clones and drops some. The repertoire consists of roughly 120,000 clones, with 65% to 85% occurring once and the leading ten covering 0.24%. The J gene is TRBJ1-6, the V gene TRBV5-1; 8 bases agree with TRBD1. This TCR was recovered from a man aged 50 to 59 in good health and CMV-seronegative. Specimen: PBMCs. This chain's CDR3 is CASSPLGGTGNSPLHF. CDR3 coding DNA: TGCGCCAGCAGCCCACTGGGGGGGACAGGTAATTCACCCCTCCACTTT.